This T cell receptor beta chain is drawn from a study of neurological immune-mediated disorders. The study built unsorted libraries from 2 million PBMCs kept at -80 C. Each TCR transcript was tagged with a 10-nucleotide random UMI during 5'RACE. TCRdb used MiXCR to reprocess the 5' RACE reads, holding one entry per CDR3 protein. This sample has 120,000 or so distinct CDR3 sequences, with about 3.4% found just once. CDR1 and CDR2 from the germline V gene are DFQATT and SNEGSKA (reference sequence). The CDR3 loop spans 11 amino acids. Trimming took off 7 bases at V and 8 bases at J, with 14 bases between the two ends. On this clonotype: A much larger clonotype is one base distant, so this may be a read error. Likely a read error: the CDR3 ends without its conserved phenylalanine or tryptophan.

The chain joins TRBV20-1 to TRBJ1-2; TRBD1 might be the D (6 bases). This TCR was recovered from a woman aged 25 to 39 with multiple sclerosis. The source material was PBMCs. The CDR3 DNA reads as TGCAGTGTCCCAAAGGGGGACGGCTACACCGTC. Residues: CSVPKGDGYTV.